Presented here are 26 T cell receptor beta chains from one specimen sequenced in a study of shared clonotypes between healthy human individuals. Clones were read by immunoSEQ multiplex PCR, and TCRdb kept only the in-frame ones, dropping some. The data show about 710,000 clones, 73% seen once. Sequences were obtained from memory CD4+ T cells sorted from blood. This sample's subset: CD45RA-negative fraction. Every receptor here comes from a woman aged 30 to 39 in good health.

This sequence joins TRBV28 and TRBJ1-5; D perhaps matches TRBD1 (6 bases). Germline V CDR1 and CDR2: MDHEN, SYDVKM. This CDR3 is built from 13 residues. Deletions cut 5 bases from V and 7 bases from J, with 12 bases between. CDR3 sequence: CASSGVGAQPQHF. CDR3 nucleotides: TGTGCCAGCAGTGGAGTGGGGGCCCAGCCCCAGCATTTT. The full variable domain, completed using reference TRBV28 and TRBJ1-5, is DVKVTQSSRYLVKRTGEKVFLECVQDMDHENMFWYRQDPGLGLRLIYFSYDVKMKEKGDIPEGYSVSREKKERFSLILESASTNQTSMYLCASSGVGAQPQHFGDGTRLSIL.

The rearrangement joins TRBV30 to TRBJ1-3; TRBD1 is a possible D gene (6 bases). The CDR3 is 13 residues long. V was pared by 0 bases and J by 7 bases, with 10 bases between. CDR1 is GTSNPN and CDR2 is SVGIG in the germline V gene (reference sequence). The chain's CDR3 is CAWSVLRGNTIYF. CDR3 nucleotide sequence: TGTGCCTGGAGTGTACTCAGGGGCAACACCATATATTTT. Complete variable domain (other parts from reference TRBV30 and TRBJ1-3): SQTIHQWPATLVQPVGSPLSLECTVEGTSNPNLYWYRQAAGRGLQLLFYSVGIGQISSEVPQNLSASRPQDRQFILSSKKLLLSDSGFYLCAWSVLRGNTIYFGEGSWLTVV.

The chain links TRBV19 to TRBJ1-2; a possible D gene is TRBD1 (5 bases). Trimming took off 0 bases at V and 3 bases at J, with 11 bases between the two ends. Germline V gives CDR1 LNHDA, CDR2 SQIVND (reference sequence). The CDR3 totals 15 residues. The DNA of the CDR3 is TGTGCCAGTAGTATAGATCGCAGGGCCGACTATGGCTACACCTTC. Protein sequence: CASSIDRRADYGYTF.

The V gene is TRBV7-9, the J gene TRBJ2-1, with D unclear. Trimming took off 4 bases at V and 7 bases at J, with 14 bases between the two ends. The CDR3 covers 14 residues. Germline V lookup: CDR1 SEHNR, CDR2 FQNEAQ (reference sequence). CDR3 bases: TGTGCCAGCAGCTCGGTGCGTAGCCCGAATGAGCAGTTCTTC. Protein: CASSSVRSPNEQFF. Supplemented by reference TRBV7-9 and TRBJ2-1, the full variable domain reads DTGVSQNPRHKITKRGQNVTFRCDPISEHNRLYWYRQTLGQGPEFLTYFQNEAQLEKSRLLSDRFSAERPKGSFSTLEIQRTEQGDSAMYLCASSSVRSPNEQFFGPGTRLTVL.

The chain joins TRBV30 to TRBJ1-3; tentative D call: TRBD1 (5 bases). The CDR3 loop spans 14 amino acids. Trimming took off 0 bases at V and 3 bases at J, with 9 bases between the two ends. CDR1 GTSNPN and CDR2 SVGIG come from the germline V gene (reference sequence). This CDR3 is CAWSVQGVGNTIYF. The CDR3 DNA reads TGTGCCTGGAGTGTCCAGGGCGTTGGAAACACCATATATTTT.

This chain uses TRBV4-1 with TRBJ1-4; TRBD1 aligns across 10 bases. This CDR3 is built from 15 residues. Germline V gene data show CDR1 as MGHRA and CDR2 as YSYEKL. The ends lost 4 bases at V and 6 bases at J; junction bases unmatched: 5. The CDR3 bases are TGCGCCAGCAGCCCCCGACAGGGGGCGCATGAAAAACTGTTTTTT. Residues: CASSPRQGAHEKLFF.

The genes are TRBV5-1 and TRBJ2-7; TRBD1 agrees at 9 bases. V was clipped by 4 bases and J by 7 bases; unmatched bases: 12. The germline V gene encodes CDR1 SGHRS and CDR2 YFSETQ. CDR3 size: 15 residues. The CDR3 sequence is CASSTGDRDGNEQYF. The CDR3 DNA follows: TGCGCCAGCAGCACCGGGGACAGGGATGGTAATGAGCAGTACTTC.

The gene calls are TRBV5-1 and TRBJ1-1; a possible D gene is TRBD1 (5 bases). The CDR3 sequence is 15 residues long. The V end was cut by 2 bases, the J end by 4 bases, with 15 bases between. Germline V gene lookup returns CDR1 SGHRS and CDR2 YFSETQ. CDR3 in amino acids: CASSLRGQGGTEAFF. The CDR3 nucleotides are TGCGCCAGCAGCTTAAGAGGGCAGGGAGGCACTGAAGCTTTCTTT.

The chain couples TRBV4-1 to TRBJ1-2, with D uncertain. This CDR3 is 15 amino acids long. Germline values: CDR1 MGHRA, CDR2 YSYEKL. Trimming cost V 3 bases and J 1 base, with 12 bases left between them. The CDR3, as DNA: TGCGCCAGCAGCCAGGTTAACAGCCTTAACTATGGCTACACCTTC. It specifies CASSQVNSLNYGYTF.

V usage is TRBV6-4 and J usage is TRBJ2-2; 13 nucleotides agree with TRBD2. In germline, CDR1 is MRHNA, CDR2 SNTAGT. This CDR3 has 17 residues. The junction had 8 bases not matched to a gene; V was cut back by 9 bases and J by 1 base. The CDR3 protein is CARTLAGGPMNTGELFF. In DNA form, the CDR3 reads TGTGCCAGGACACTAGCGGGAGGGCCTATGAACACCGGGGAGCTGTTTTTT.

As regards this clone: The sample holds other DNA sequences that translate to the same CDR3. The chain uses TRBV18 and TRBJ2-3; TRBD1 is a possible D gene (6 bases). Germline V gives CDR1 KGHSH, CDR2 LQKENI. Trimming took 1 base from V and 0 from J, leaving 8 bases between them. This CDR3 comprises 15 residues. DNA for the CDR3: TGTGCCAGCTCACCACTGCAGGGGAGCACAGATACGCAGTATTTT. Amino acid sequence: CASSPLQGSTDTQYF.

This clone was detected once. V and J are TRBV19 and TRBJ1-1; D remains ambiguous. V shed 1 base and J shed 1 base, with 7 bases lying between them. CDR3 size: 14 residues. The germline CDR1 and CDR2 sequences are LNHDA and SQIVND (reference sequence). The CDR3 loop reads CASSIGWRNTEAFF. CDR3 bases: TGTGCCAGTAGTATAGGGTGGAGGAACACTGAAGCTTTCTTT.

The chain has TRBV27 and TRBJ1-1; no definite D call. The germline CDR1 and CDR2 sequences are MNHEY and SMNVEV (reference sequence). The CDR3 is 12 residues long. With 6 bases removed from V and 5 bases from J, the gap between germline ends came to 10 bases. CDR3 coding DNA: TGTGCCAGCAGGTCAACCCGAACTGAAGCTTTCTTT. Its protein product is CASRSTRTEAFF.

The chain joins TRBV6-5 to TRBJ2-1, with 7 bases that match TRBD1. With V trimmed by 6 bases and J by 9 bases, 11 bases remained unmatched. This CDR3 comprises 14 residues. The germline V gene has CDR1 MNHEY and CDR2 SVGAGI. The CDR3 protein is CASRERTHRGEQFF. For the CDR3, the DNA is TGTGCCAGCAGAGAAAGGACCCACAGGGGTGAGCAGTTCTTC.

The V gene is TRBV6-1, the J gene TRBJ1-3; possible D gene TRBD1, 5 bases. The CDR3 length is 15 residues. Between the trimmed V and J ends, which lost 6 bases and 4 bases, there was a span of 16 bases. The V gene's germline CDR1 is MNHNS and CDR2 SASEGT. CDR3 loop: CASRRDLNPGNTIYF. The CDR3 nucleotides are TGTGCCAGCAGAAGGGACCTAAACCCCGGAAACACCATATATTTT.

The chain has TRBV28 and TRBJ1-5; D is unclear. CDR3 length: 14 amino acids. The V end was cut by 6 bases, the J end by 2 bases, with 11 bases between. Germline V gene sequence: CDR1 MDHEN, CDR2 SYDVKM. CDR3 bases: TGTGCCAGCAGCGCCTGGACTGGCAATCAGCCCCAGCATTTT. Translated: CASSAWTGNQPQHF. The full variable domain, with the rest looked up from reference TRBV28 and TRBJ1-5, is DVKVTQSSRYLVKRTGEKVFLECVQDMDHENMFWYRQDPGLGLRLIYFSYDVKMKEKGDIPEGYSVSREKKERFSLILESASTNQTSMYLCASSAWTGNQPQHFGDGTRLSIL.

This chain connects TRBV7-2 to TRBJ2-7; 10 bases fit TRBD1. The germline gives CDR1 SGHTA, CDR2 FQGNSA. This CDR3 has 15 residues. V shed 3 bases and J 0 bases; nucleotides not matched to a gene: 2. CDR3 in amino acids: CASSLDRGSSYEQYF. CDR3 DNA: TGTGCCAGCAGCTTGGACAGGGGGAGCTCCTACGAGCAGTACTTC.

V gene TRBV25-1 combines with J gene TRBJ2-7, with 9 bases identical to TRBD1. This CDR3 contains 14 residues. V lost 6 bases, J lost 2 bases, and 5 bases stayed unmatched. Germline CDR1 is MGHDK and CDR2 is SYGVNS. CDR3 DNA sequence: TGTGCCAGCAGACCCGGGACAGGGCCCTACGAGCAGTACTTC. Translated, it gives CASRPGTGPYEQYF.

The rearrangement joins TRBV14 to TRBJ2-3, with TRBD2 matching over 8 bases. V trimming: 2 bases; J trimming: 6 bases; junction bases outside the gene matches: 7. CDR1 is SGHDN, CDR2 FVKESK, per germline. This CDR3 has 15 amino acids. This CDR3 is CASSQQAGEFDTQYF. CDR3 DNA sequence: TGTGCCAGCAGCCAACAAGCGGGAGAATTTGATACGCAGTATTTT.

This clone was seen a few times. This chain connects TRBV5-5 to TRBJ1-5; no clear D. The CDR3 consists of 14 residues. V was cut by 3 bases and J by 0 bases, with 7 bases left in between. The germline V gene has CDR1 SGHKS and CDR2 YYEKEE (reference sequence). Written as DNA, the CDR3 is TGTGCCAGCAGCTGGGAAGTTAGCAATCAGCCCCAGCATTTT. As protein: CASSWEVSNQPQHF.

The chain couples TRBV7-3 to TRBJ2-6; 11 nucleotides match TRBD2. Unmatched junction bases numbered 8, after V lost 1 base and J lost 0 bases. The germline V gene has CDR1 SGHTA and CDR2 FQGTGA. This CDR3 spans 20 amino acids. CDR3 in amino acids: CASSLRGLAGVLSGANVLTF. CDR3 DNA: TGTGCCAGCAGCTTAAGAGGACTAGCGGGTGTGCTCTCTGGGGCCAACGTCCTGACTTTC.

The V gene is TRBV28, the J gene TRBJ2-7, with 9 bases identical to TRBD1. The CDR3 contains 17 residues. V lost 1 base and J lost 3; bases outside the gene matches: 10. From germline, CDR1 is MDHEN and CDR2 SYDVKM. The CDR3 DNA sequence: TGTGCCAGCAGTTTATCAATTAGTGGGACAGGGATCTACGAGCAGTACTTC. It is translated as CASSLSISGTGIYEQYF.

This sequence joins TRBV30 and TRBJ1-5; TRBD1 aligns across 10 bases. V trimming: 5 bases; J trimming: 5 bases; junction bases outside the gene matches: 3. Germline CDR1 GTSNPN, CDR2 SVGIG (reference sequence). The CDR3 is made up of 13 amino acids. In DNA form, the CDR3 reads TGTGCCTGGGCAGGACAGGGGGATCAGCCCCAGCATTTT. Translated: CAWAGQGDQPQHF.

The J gene is TRBJ1-5, the V gene TRBV7-8; tentative D call: TRBD1 (6 bases). Germline V CDR1 and CDR2: SGHVS, FQNEAQ. Trimming pared 3 bases from V and 4 bases from J, leaving 13 bases between. The CDR3 spans 15 residues. CDR3 sequence: CASSFLGTLNQPQHF. The CDR3, as DNA: TGTGCCAGCAGCTTTCTCGGGACACTTAATCAGCCCCAGCATTTT.

The chain recombines TRBV5-6 with TRBJ2-1; D might be TRBD1 (5 bases). CDR1 is SGHDT and CDR2 is YYEEEE in the germline V gene. The length of the CDR3 is 17 residues. The V end was cut by 4 bases, the J end by 0 bases, with 17 bases between. The CDR3 region has the DNA TGTGCCAGCAGCGTCGTGGGGCGAGCTGGCTCCTACAATGAGCAGTTCTTC. Its protein is CASSVVGRAGSYNEQFF.

CDR3 coding DNA: TGTGCCAGCAGTACCAGGGGGCGTACTGAAGCTTTCTTT. Translated, it gives CASSTRGRTEAFF. This chain uses TRBV6-6 with TRBJ1-1, with 8 bases that match TRBD1. With 5 bases clipped from V and 5 bases from J, the junction kept 4 bases outside the gene matches. The CDR3 contains 13 residues. Per the germline V gene, CDR1 is MNHNY and CDR2 is SVGAGI (reference sequence).